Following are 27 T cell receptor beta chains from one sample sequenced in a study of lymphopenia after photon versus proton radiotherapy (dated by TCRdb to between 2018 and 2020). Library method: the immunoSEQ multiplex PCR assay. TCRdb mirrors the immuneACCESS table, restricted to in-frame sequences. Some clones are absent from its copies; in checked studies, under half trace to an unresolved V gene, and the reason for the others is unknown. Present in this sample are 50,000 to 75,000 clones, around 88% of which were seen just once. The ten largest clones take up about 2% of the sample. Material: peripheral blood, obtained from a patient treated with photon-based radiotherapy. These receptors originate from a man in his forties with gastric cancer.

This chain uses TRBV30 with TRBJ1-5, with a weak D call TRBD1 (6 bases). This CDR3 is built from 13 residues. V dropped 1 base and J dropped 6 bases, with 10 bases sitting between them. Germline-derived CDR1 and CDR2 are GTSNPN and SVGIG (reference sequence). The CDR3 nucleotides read TGTGCCTGGAGTGGCGGGGGGCTTCAGCCCCAGCATTTT. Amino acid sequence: CAWSGGGLQPQHF.

In nucleotides, the CDR3 is TGTGCCAGCAGGGACACCCATAATTCACCCCTCCACTTT. It is translated as CASRDTHNSPLHF. This rearrangement joins TRBV6-4 to TRBJ1-6; D might be TRBD1 (5 bases). This CDR3 contains 13 residues. Trimming took off 6 bases at V and 5 bases at J, with 8 bases between the two ends. Germline loops: CDR1 MRHNA, CDR2 SNTAGT.

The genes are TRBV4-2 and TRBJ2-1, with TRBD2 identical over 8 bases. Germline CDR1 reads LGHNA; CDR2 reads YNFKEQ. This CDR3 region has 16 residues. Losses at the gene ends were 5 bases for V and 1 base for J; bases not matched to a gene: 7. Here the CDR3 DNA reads TGTGCCAGCAGCTCTCGGGGGGGCCGGTCCTACAATGAGCAGTTCTTC. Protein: CASSSRGGRSYNEQFF.

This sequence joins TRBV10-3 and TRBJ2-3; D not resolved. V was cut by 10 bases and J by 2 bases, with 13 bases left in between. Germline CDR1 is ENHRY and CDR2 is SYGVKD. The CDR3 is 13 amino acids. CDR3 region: CATSLRPTDTQYF. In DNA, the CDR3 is TGTGCCACCAGCCTGAGACCCACAGATACGCAGTATTTT.

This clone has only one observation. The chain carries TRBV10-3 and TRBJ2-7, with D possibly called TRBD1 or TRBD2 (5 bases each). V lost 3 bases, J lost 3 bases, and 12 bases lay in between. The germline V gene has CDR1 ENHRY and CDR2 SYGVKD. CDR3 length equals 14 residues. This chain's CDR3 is CAISDPGRNYEQYF. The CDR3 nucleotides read TGTGCCATCAGTGACCCGGGACGGAACTACGAGCAGTACTTC.

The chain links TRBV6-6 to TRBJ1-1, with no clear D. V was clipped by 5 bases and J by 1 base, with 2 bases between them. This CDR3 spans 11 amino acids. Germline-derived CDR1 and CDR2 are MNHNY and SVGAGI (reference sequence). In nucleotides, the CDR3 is TGTGCCAGCAGTCGGAACACTGAAGCTTTCTTT. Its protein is CASSRNTEAFF.

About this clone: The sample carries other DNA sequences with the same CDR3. CDR3 sequence (DNA): TGTGCCAGCAGCGTAGGGGGTGATACGCAGTATTTT. Amino acids: CASSVGGDTQYF. The V gene is TRBV9, the J gene TRBJ2-3; unclear D gene. This CDR3 contains 12 residues. Trimming pared 0 bases from V and 6 bases from J, leaving 5 bases between. Germline V gene sequence: CDR1 SGDLS, CDR2 YYNGEE. Drawing the rest from reference TRBV9 and TRBJ2-3, the complete variable domain is DSGVTQTPKHLITATGQRVTLRCSPRSGDLSVYWYQQSLDQGLQFLIQYYNGEERAKGNILERFSAQQFPDLHSELNLSSLELGDSALYFCASSVGGDTQYFGPGTRLTVL.

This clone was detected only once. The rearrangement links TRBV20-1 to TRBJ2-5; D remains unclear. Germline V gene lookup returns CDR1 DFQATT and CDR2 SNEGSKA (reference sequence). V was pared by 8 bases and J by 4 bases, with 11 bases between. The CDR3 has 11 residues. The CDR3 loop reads CSSSGAETQYF. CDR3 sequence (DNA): TGCAGTTCCTCGGGCGCAGAGACCCAGTACTTC.

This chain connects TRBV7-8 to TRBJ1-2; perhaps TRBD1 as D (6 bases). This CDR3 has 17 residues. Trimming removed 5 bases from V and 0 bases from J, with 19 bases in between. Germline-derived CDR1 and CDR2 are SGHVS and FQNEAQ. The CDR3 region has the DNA TGTGCCAGCAGCGTTTCACAGGGACCCAATTCTAACTATGGCTACACCTTC. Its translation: CASSVSQGPNSNYGYTF.

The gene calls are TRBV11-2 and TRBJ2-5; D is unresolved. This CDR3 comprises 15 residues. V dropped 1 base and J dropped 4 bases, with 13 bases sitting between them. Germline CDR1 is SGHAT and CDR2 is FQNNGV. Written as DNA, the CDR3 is TGTGCCAGCAGCTTAGGGCAGATCAGTGGAGAGACCCAGTACTTC. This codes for CASSLGQISGETQYF.

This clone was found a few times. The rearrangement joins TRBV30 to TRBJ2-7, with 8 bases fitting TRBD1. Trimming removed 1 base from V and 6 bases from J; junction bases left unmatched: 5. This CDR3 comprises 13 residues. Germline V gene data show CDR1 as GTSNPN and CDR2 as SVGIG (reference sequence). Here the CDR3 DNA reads TGTGCCTGGAGTGGGGTTACAGGGGGCGAGCAGTACTTC. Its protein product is CAWSGVTGGEQYF.

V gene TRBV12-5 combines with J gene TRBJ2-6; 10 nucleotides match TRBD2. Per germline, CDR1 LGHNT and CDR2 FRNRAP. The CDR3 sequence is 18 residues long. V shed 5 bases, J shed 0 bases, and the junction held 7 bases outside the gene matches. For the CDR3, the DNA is TGTGCTAGTGGTCCAGGACTAGCGGTAAGCTCTGGGGCCAACGTCCTGACTTTC. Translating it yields CASGPGLAVSSGANVLTF. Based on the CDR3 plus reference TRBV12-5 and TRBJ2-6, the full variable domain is DARVTQTPRHKVTEMGQEVTMRCQPILGHNTVFWYRQTMMQGLELLAYFRNRAPLDDSGMPKDRFSAEMPDATLATLKIQPSEPRDSAVYFCASGPGLAVSSGANVLTFGAGSRLTVL.

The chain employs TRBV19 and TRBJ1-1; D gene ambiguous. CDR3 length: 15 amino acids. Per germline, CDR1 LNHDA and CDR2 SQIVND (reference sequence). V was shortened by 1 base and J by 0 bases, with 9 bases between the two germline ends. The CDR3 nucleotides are TGTGCCAGTAGTATAGGGGCGGACCTGAACACTGAAGCTTTCTTT. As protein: CASSIGADLNTEAFF.

CDR3 sequence reads: CATSREGTGDAFF. The CDR3 nucleotides are TGTGCCACCAGCAGAGAGGGTACAGGGGATGCTTTCTTT. The chain carries TRBV15 and TRBJ1-1; TRBD1 aligns across 7 bases. The CDR3 runs to 13 residues. Germline V gives CDR1 LNHNV, CDR2 YYDKDF (reference sequence). V lost 0 bases to trimming and J lost 11 bases; unmatched junction nucleotides: 6.

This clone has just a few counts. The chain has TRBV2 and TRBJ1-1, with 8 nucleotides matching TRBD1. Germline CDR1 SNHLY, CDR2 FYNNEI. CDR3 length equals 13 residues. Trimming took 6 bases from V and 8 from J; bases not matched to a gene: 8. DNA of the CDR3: TGTGCCAGCAGGAAACCGGACAGGGCAGAAGCTTTCTTT. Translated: CASRKPDRAEAFF.

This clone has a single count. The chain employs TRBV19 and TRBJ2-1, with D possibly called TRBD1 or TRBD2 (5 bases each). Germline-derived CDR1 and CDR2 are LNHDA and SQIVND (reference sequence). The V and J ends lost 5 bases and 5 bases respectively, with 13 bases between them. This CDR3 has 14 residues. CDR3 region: CASSPGTLNNEQFF. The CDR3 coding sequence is TGTGCCAGTAGTCCCGGGACGTTGAACAATGAGCAGTTCTTC.

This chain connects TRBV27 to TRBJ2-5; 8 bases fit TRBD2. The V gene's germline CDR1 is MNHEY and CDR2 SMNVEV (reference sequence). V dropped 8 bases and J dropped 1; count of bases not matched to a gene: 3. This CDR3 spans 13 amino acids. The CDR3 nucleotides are TGTGCCAGCCGTGCGGGGGGCCAAGAGACCCAGTACTTC. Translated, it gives CASRAGGQETQYF.

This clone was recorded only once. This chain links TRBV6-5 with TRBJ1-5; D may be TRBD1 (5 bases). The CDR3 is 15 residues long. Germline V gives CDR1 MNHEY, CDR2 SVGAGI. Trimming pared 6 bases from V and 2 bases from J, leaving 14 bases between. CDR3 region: CASRAGGVGNQPQHF. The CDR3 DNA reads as TGTGCCAGCAGGGCCGGGGGAGTCGGCAATCAGCCCCAGCATTTT.

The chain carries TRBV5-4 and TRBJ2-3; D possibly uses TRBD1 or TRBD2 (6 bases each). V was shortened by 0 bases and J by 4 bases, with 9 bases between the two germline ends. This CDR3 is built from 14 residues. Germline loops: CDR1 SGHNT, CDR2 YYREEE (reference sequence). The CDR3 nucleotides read TGTGCCAGCAGCTTGGGGGGGGCCGCAGATACGCAGTATTTT. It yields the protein CASSLGGAADTQYF.

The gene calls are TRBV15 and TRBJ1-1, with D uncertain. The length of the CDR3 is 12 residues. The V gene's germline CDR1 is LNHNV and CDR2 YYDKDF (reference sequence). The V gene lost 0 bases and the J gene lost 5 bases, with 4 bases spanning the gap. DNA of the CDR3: TGTGCCACCAGCAGAGATCAGACTGAAGCTTTCTTT. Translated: CATSRDQTEAFF.

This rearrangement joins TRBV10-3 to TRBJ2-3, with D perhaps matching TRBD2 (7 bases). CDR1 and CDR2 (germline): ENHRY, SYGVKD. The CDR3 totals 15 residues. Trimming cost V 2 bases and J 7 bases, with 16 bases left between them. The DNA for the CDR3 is TGTGCCATCAGTGAGAGGGGGGGCGGTTTGAATACGCAGTATTTT. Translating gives CAISERGGGLNTQYF.

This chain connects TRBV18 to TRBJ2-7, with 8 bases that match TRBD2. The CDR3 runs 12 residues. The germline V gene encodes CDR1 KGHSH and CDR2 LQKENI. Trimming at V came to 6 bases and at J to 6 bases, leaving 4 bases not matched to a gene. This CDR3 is CASSRGGSEQYF. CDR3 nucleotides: TGTGCCAGCTCCCGGGGGGGTAGCGAGCAGTACTTC.

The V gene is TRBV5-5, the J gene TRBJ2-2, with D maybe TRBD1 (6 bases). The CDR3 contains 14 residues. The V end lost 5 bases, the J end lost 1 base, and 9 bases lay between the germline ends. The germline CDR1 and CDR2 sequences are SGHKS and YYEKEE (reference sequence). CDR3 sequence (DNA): TGTGCCAGCAGGCTACAGGGGAACACCGGGGAGCTGTTTTTT. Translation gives CASRLQGNTGELFF.

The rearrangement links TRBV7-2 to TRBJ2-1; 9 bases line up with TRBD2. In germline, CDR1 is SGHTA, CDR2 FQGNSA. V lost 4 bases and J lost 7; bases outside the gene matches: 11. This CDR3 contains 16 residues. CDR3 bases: TGTGCCAGCAGCTCCCACTCTAGCGGGGCGGGAAATGAGCAGTTCTTC. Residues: CASSSHSSGAGNEQFF.

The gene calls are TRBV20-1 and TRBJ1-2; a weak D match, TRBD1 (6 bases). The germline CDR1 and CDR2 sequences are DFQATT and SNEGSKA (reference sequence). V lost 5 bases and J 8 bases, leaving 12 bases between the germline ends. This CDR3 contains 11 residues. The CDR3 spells CSAGDRSGYTF. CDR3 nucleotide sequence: TGCAGTGCTGGCGACAGGAGCGGCTACACCTTC.

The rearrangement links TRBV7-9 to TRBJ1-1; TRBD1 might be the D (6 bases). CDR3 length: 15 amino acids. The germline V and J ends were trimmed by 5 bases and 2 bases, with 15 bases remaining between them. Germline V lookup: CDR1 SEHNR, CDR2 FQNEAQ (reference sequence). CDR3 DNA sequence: TGTGCCAGCAGCATGAACAGGGCCCAAAACACTGAAGCTTTCTTT. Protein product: CASSMNRAQNTEAFF.

As DNA, the CDR3 is TGTGCCAGCAGGCCCGTTGATATACCTAACTATGGCTACACCTTC. Translation: CASRPVDIPNYGYTF. This sequence joins TRBV6-4 and TRBJ1-2, with D unclear. The CDR3 runs 15 residues. Germline-derived CDR1 and CDR2 are MRHNA and SNTAGT. The germline V and J ends were trimmed by 6 bases and 0 bases, with 14 bases remaining between them.